A selection of T cell receptor beta chains follows, all from one sample in a study of Tregs in tolerant kidney transplant recipients. Sequenced by immunoSEQ multiplex PCR; TCRdb stores in-frame clones only, minus some. The sample lists roughly 99,000 clones, more than 85% seen once, with 0.46% in the top ten. Material: CD4+ T cells from blood, obtained before the transplant. The receptors were gathered from a human donor who received a combined kidney and bone marrow transplant. Both conserved end residues are part of each CDR3. Each record gives: D gene, clone size, V gene, J gene, CDR3 protein, CDR3 DNA. D genes are given only for firm matches. Clone size appears in some rows only: once, few, many, or a class for an expanded clone.

d_call: .
clone_size: once
v_call: TRBV6-1
j_call: TRBJ2-1
cdr3_aa: CASSEILSGGGPDEQFF
cdr3_nt: TGTGCCAGCAGTGAAATTCTCTCGGGTGGAGGCCCGGATGAGCAGTTCTTC

d_call: TRBD1
clone_size: .
v_call: TRBV7-7
j_call: TRBJ2-5
cdr3_aa: CATGGDRGLETQYF
cdr3_nt: TGTGCCACCGGGGGGGACAGGGGGCTTGAGACCCAGTACTTC

d_call: .
clone_size: .
v_call: TRBV9
j_call: TRBJ2-7
cdr3_aa: CASSAAPELRGEQYF
cdr3_nt: TGTGCCAGCAGCGCGGCCCCCGAGCTGCGCGGGGAGCAGTACTTC

d_call: TRBD2
clone_size: .
v_call: TRBV11-3
j_call: TRBJ2-3
cdr3_aa: CASSLSGGRTDTQYF
cdr3_nt: TGTGCCAGCAGCTTGAGCGGGGGGCGCACAGATACGCAGTATTTT

d_call: TRBD2
clone_size: .
v_call: TRBV6-6
j_call: TRBJ2-1
cdr3_aa: CASTSSGGTNEQFF
cdr3_nt: TGTGCCAGCACCTCTAGCGGGGGTACGAATGAGCAGTTCTTC

d_call: .
clone_size: .
v_call: TRBV7-3
j_call: TRBJ1-2
cdr3_aa: CASSRSRGAGGYTF
cdr3_nt: TGTGCCAGCAGCCGGAGCCGGGGGGCTGGTGGCTACACCTTC

d_call: TRBD1
clone_size: few
v_call: TRBV5-1
j_call: TRBJ1-4
cdr3_aa: CASSPGTGAPNEKLFF
cdr3_nt: TGCGCCAGCAGCCCGGGGACAGGGGCCCCTAATGAAAAACTGTTTTTT

d_call: TRBD2
clone_size: .
v_call: TRBV12-5
j_call: TRBJ2-3
cdr3_aa: CASGSGPKQTSGMGTDTQYF
cdr3_nt: TGTGCTAGTGGTTCGGGCCCAAAGCAGACTAGCGGGATGGGCACAGATACGCAGTATTTT

d_call: .
clone_size: few
v_call: TRBV4-1
j_call: TRBJ1-4
cdr3_aa: CASSQQGTTNEKLFF
cdr3_nt: TGCGCCAGCAGCCAACAGGGTACGACTAATGAAAAACTGTTTTTT

d_call: .
clone_size: few
v_call: TRBV6-1
j_call: TRBJ1-2
cdr3_aa: CASSDPPTGYGYTF
cdr3_nt: TGTGCCAGCAGTGATCCCCCAACAGGCTATGGCTACACCTTC

d_call: .
clone_size: .
v_call: TRBV6-4
j_call: TRBJ2-3
cdr3_aa: CASSPRAVTDTQYF
cdr3_nt: TGTGCCAGCAGCCCACGAGCGGTGACAGATACGCAGTATTTT

d_call: .
clone_size: .
v_call: TRBV29-1
j_call: TRBJ2-7
cdr3_aa: CSVGFRGSYEQYF
cdr3_nt: TGCAGCGTGGGGTTTCGGGGATCCTACGAGCAGTACTTC

d_call: .
clone_size: .
v_call: TRBV7-3
j_call: TRBJ2-7
cdr3_aa: CASSLGAGNEQYF
cdr3_nt: TGTGCCAGCAGCTTAGGGGCAGGGAACGAGCAGTACTTC

d_call: .
clone_size: .
v_call: TRBV7-2
j_call: TRBJ1-6
cdr3_aa: CASSLETGRRSPLHF
cdr3_nt: TGTGCCAGCAGCTTAGAGACAGGTCGCCGTTCACCCCTCCACTTT

d_call: .
clone_size: .
v_call: TRBV11-2
j_call: TRBJ2-7
cdr3_aa: CASSLSRAREQYF
cdr3_nt: TGTGCCAGCAGCTTGTCCAGGGCTCGCGAGCAGTACTTC

d_call: .
clone_size: .
v_call: TRBV18
j_call: TRBJ1-3
cdr3_aa: CASSPLDSVGATIYF
cdr3_nt: TGTGCCAGCTCACCCCTTGATTCTGTCGGAGCGACCATATATTTT

d_call: TRBD1
clone_size: .
v_call: TRBV19
j_call: TRBJ2-7
cdr3_aa: CASSTRDRVYEQYF
cdr3_nt: TGTGCCAGTAGTACCCGGGACAGGGTCTACGAGCAGTACTTC

d_call: TRBD2
clone_size: .
v_call: TRBV7-3
j_call: TRBJ2-3
cdr3_aa: CASSLRAGGRTDTQYF
cdr3_nt: TGTGCCAGCAGCTTACGGGCGGGGGGGCGCACAGATACGCAGTATTTT

d_call: .
clone_size: .
v_call: TRBV19
j_call: TRBJ1-2
cdr3_aa: CASRGTPNYGYTF
cdr3_nt: TGTGCCAGTAGGGGGACACCAAACTATGGCTACACCTTC

d_call: .
clone_size: .
v_call: TRBV13
j_call: TRBJ1-6
cdr3_aa: CASIGQRTNSPLHF
cdr3_nt: TGTGCCAGCATCGGACAGAGGACTAATTCACCCCTCCACTTT

d_call: TRBD2
clone_size: once
v_call: TRBV29-1
j_call: TRBJ2-2
cdr3_aa: CSVEEAGALNTGELFF
cdr3_nt: TGCAGCGTTGAAGAAGCGGGGGCGCTGAACACCGGGGAGCTGTTTTTT

d_call: .
clone_size: few
v_call: TRBV7-9
j_call: TRBJ2-7
cdr3_aa: CASSIFDSPTYEQYF
cdr3_nt: TGTGCCAGCAGCATATTCGACAGTCCTACCTACGAGCAGTACTTC

d_call: .
clone_size: once
v_call: TRBV9
j_call: TRBJ1-6
cdr3_aa: CASSVVEGRGSPLHF
cdr3_nt: TGTGCCAGCAGCGTAGTAGAAGGGAGGGGGTCACCCCTCCACTTT

d_call: .
clone_size: .
v_call: TRBV10-2
j_call: TRBJ1-5
cdr3_aa: CASSDRVRQPQHF
cdr3_nt: TGCGCCAGCAGTGACAGGGTCCGTCAGCCCCAGCATTTT

d_call: TRBD2
clone_size: .
v_call: TRBV10-3
j_call: TRBJ2-1
cdr3_aa: CAISELGLANNEQFF
cdr3_nt: TGTGCCATCAGTGAGTTAGGACTAGCGAACAATGAGCAGTTCTTC

d_call: TRBD2
clone_size: .
v_call: TRBV30
j_call: TRBJ2-1
cdr3_aa: CAWSSGVAGGLGEQFF
cdr3_nt: TGTGCCTGGAGTTCCGGGGTAGCGGGGGGCCTAGGTGAGCAGTTCTTC